The clone carrying this T cell receptor beta chain was seen once. V gave up 3 bases and J gave up 3 bases; unmatched junction bases: 4. The CDR3 is made up of 15 amino acids. Germline CDR1 is SGHRS and CDR2 is YFSETQ. This record comes from a study of T cell responses to AZD1222 COVID-19 vaccine. The repertoire was sequenced with immunoSEQ multiplex PCR; TCRdb's copy has only in-frame clones and lacks some. The sample lists 150,000 to 200,000 clones; 94% were seen once. The clonotype originates from an adult who received the AZD1222 COVID-19 vaccine. The chain combines TRBV5-1 with TRBJ2-2; TRBD2 agrees at 8 bases. The material was peripheral blood, obtained 28 days after the second AZD1222 dose. The CDR3 reads CASSWTSTDTGELFF. DNA for the CDR3: TGCGCCAGCAGCTGGACTAGCACCGACACCGGGGAGCTGTTTTTT.